This paragraph reports one T cell receptor (beta chain). The data were taken from a study of blood T cell repertoires in COVID-19. In the study's own analysis: From reference gene primer amplification, estimates of nucleated cell counts were derived. Sequencing was performed with immunoSEQ multiplex PCR; in TCRdb, only in-frame clones are kept and a portion is missing. The V and J calls and the clone size are those of that table, but D and trimming were determined from the DNA. The sample holds a few hundred thousand clones, more than 80% seen once. Germline V gives CDR1 LNHDA, CDR2 SQIVND (reference sequence). The CDR3 runs 14 residues. Trimming cost V 7 bases and J 2 bases, with 15 bases left between them.

Input material: peripheral blood. The chain has TRBV19 and TRBJ2-7, with D perhaps TRBD2 (7 bases). The sequence was obtained from a man in his forties with acute or convalescent COVID-19. CDR3 sequence (DNA): TGTGCCAGTACCGAGGCGGGGGCGCCCTACGAGCAGTACTTC. Translating it yields CASTEAGAPYEQYF.